The text below deals with one T cell receptor beta chain. Antigen: not known. These data originate in a study of CD8+ T cells in alopecia areata. Study-wide background: Patients remained on tofacitinib for 6 to 18 months and then went 6 months without it. Scoring of treated patients' severity used the percentage of affected scalp area. Findings of the study overall: Under tofacitinib, numerous expanded lesional clonotypes remained detectable in scalp and blood.

This sample's treatment: oral pan-JAK inhibitor, 5-10 mg twice daily. The study team obtained lesional scalp punch biopsies and peripheral blood from alopecia areata patients. Extraction and reverse transcription of RNA yielded cDNA as the sequencing template. Method: immunoSEQ multiplex PCR; TCRdb's copy keeps in-frame clones and lacks some. The sample holds 90,000 to 150,000 clones, more than 45% seen once. Trimming took 4 bases from V and 0 from J; bases not matched to a gene: 6. Germline lookup yields CDR1 SQVTM and CDR2 ANQGSEA. The CDR3 sequence is 14 residues long. The rearrangement joins TRBV29-1 to TRBJ2-7, with TRBD1 matching over 7 bases. The sample consisted of CD4+ T cells sorted from blood, taken at week 4, from a patient treated with tofacitinib. This receptor was taken from a human donor with alopecia areata. In DNA, the CDR3 is TGCAGCGTTGGAGGGACAGTGAGCTCCTACGAGCAGTACTTC. Its protein product is CSVGGTVSSYEQYF.